This T cell receptor beta chain is from a study of cytomegalovirus exposure and HLA in healthy donors (dated by TCRdb to 2016 to 2017). Background on the whole study: An earlier analysis of some 500 of the donors reported 276 Gb of sequence data and 120 million or so unique TCR beta sequences from 150 million to 200 million T cells. All discovery cohort repertoires had been generated on a single sequencing platform. To predict cytomegalovirus infection status, the study combined high-throughput TCR immunosequencing, statistical association of individual TCRs with disease status, and machine learning. A later genetic analysis took genome-wide SNP genotypes for about 55% of the roughly 700 donors and used that subset as a discovery cohort. A separate validation cohort of 90 to 150 different subjects was used in addition to the 666-subject first cohort. The study aimed to test whether signatures of past pathogen exposure could be identified by cataloging public T cell receptors. Because of strong linkage in the cohort, a handful of DR-DQ haplotypes were treated as single units for association and clustering. Donor age, sex, ethnicity and CMV serostatus were compiled alongside the repertoire data. The study profiled the T cell repertoires of some 610 subjects by immunosequencing and related them to cytomegalovirus serostatus. In the later analysis, no new phenotypic data were used to find candidate immune exposures; instead, reliance was placed on TCR beta sequences and their occurrence across donors. To study patterns of TCR occurrence, a later analysis re-analyzed previously published TCR beta repertoires from hundreds of donors and added high-resolution HLA genotyping. Of the roughly 400 genotyped donors, about 80% fell in the genetic ancestry cluster associated with self-reported Caucasian donors. Typing coverage varied by locus: roughly 629-640 donors for A, B, C, DRB1 and DQB1; more than 500 for DQA1; about 590 for DPA1; under 490 for DPB1. Among some 400 genotyped donors of the cohort, an average of about 240,000 unique TCR beta nucleotide sequences was sequenced per donor, of which about 19% were non-productive. An early release covering some 640 HLA-typed donors comprised roughly 300 gigabases of sequencing data and roughly 86 million unique TCR sequences. HLA typing included class I and class II loci at four-digit resolution. In an earlier analysis of 500 to 650 of the donors, high-throughput TCR beta sequencing was used to judge whether each TCR beta V gene segment behaved as functional or pseudogenic. The full study reports these points: The study gave a list of 150 to 200 TCR beta chains associated with cytomegalovirus. In a later analysis, most CMV-associated TCR beta chains were found to appear HLA-restricted, with HLA associations seemingly driven largely by CMV exposure. Linkage disequilibrium might explain the correlated functional status among segregating V segments, but an unknown experimental factor could not be excluded. HLA typing was unavailable for some donors at each locus, so association tests used only the typed subset. A cluster of highly shared sequence variants was judged likely to represent a technical artifact of the sequencing pipeline. In both the original and validation cohorts, the classifier was reported to diagnose cytomegalovirus status with high specificity and sensitivity. An association between a missense DCLRE1C variant and V-gene and J-gene trimming of TCR beta chains was found in a later genetic analysis and replicated in an independent cohort. Around 16 rarely observed V segments, including chromosome 9 orphons, were excluded from the earlier analysis of approximately 500 of the donors because counts were too low. Several of the top co-occurrence clusters appeared to be linked to parvovirus B19, influenza, CMV and Epstein-Barr virus, according to a later analysis. Assigning TCR associations to individual alleles was difficult when HLA alleles, especially DR and DQ, strongly co-occurred. A later analysis found that TCR association rates varied across HLA loci, with DRB1 alleles showing the most associated TCRs and HLA-C alleles the fewest. Roughly uniform sequencing depth across donors was assumed in presence/absence analyses, although this assumption may not hold. In a later analysis, HLA-associated TCR beta chains showed more clonal expansion and lower generation probabilities than non-associated chains that were equally common. A few of the identified cytomegalovirus-associated TCR beta chains were confirmed in vitro to be specific for cytomegalovirus antigens. A later analysis associated 16,951 TCR beta sequences with specific HLA alleles at a false discovery rate of 0.05. The authors suggested that the approach could potentially be generalized to other disease states and immunological phenotypes. This cohort had only TCR beta chains sequenced, and the lack of alpha or paired-chain data limited which features could be detected. Immune exposure information for the cohort was limited to CMV serostatus. In an earlier analysis of fewer than 700 of the donors, most TCR beta V segments appeared in productive rearrangements about 90% or about 30% of the time, broadly matching IMGT annotations. Most TCR sequences were seen in very few donors, while some public TCRs were found in many individuals. The 87-base-pair reads could not distinguish some IMGT-functional V segments, including TRBV6-2 and TRBV6-3, so those segments were excluded. A later genetic analysis reported fewer N-insertions in productive TCRs among donors in an Asian-associated ancestry cluster than the approximately 670-donor mean. A further reported finding was that TCR beta sequences accurately predicted the HLA-A and HLA-B alleles for most subjects in the first cohort.

Concerning this clone itself: The target of this receptor is not known.

The cohort comprised some 730 healthy bone marrow donors. At the time of sampling, all cohort members were nominally healthy, though unrecorded immune exposures were likely present. The donor tested CMV seronegative, placing the donor among the 352 seronegative members of the cohort. A peripheral blood sample was collected from each donor, and TCR beta sequencing was performed on peripheral blood mononuclear cells. The Qiagen DNeasy Blood Extraction Kit was used to extract genomic DNA from the blood cell samples. The method was the immunoSEQ multiplex PCR assay. The multiplex PCR relied on a mix of 60 forward primers for TCR Vbeta segments and 13 reverse primers for TCR Jbeta segments. Amplification of the CDR3 region of rearranged TCR beta genes was performed with a multiplex PCR assay on genomic DNA. The Illumina HiSeq System was used to sequence the amplified TCR beta libraries as 87-base-pair reads. The original methods were these. In a later analysis, 77 million or so unique TCR beta chains were counted across the 666 repertoires, and around 11 million of these chains were shared by at least two donors. To remove PCR and sequencing errors, raw reads were error-corrected and collapsed into unique sequences using a nearest-neighbor algorithm that merged closely related sequences. Alignment of CDR3 sequences to IMGT reference sequences was used to assign V, D and J gene segments. For a sequence to be retained, at least a six-nucleotide match to both a V gene segment and a J gene segment was required. Rearrangements were called productive when the CDR3 lacked stop codons and stayed in frame with V and J; all others were non-productive. Following IMGT convention, CDR3 was defined as the stretch from the second conserved V-encoded cysteine up to the conserved J-encoded phenylalanine. In an earlier analysis of 500 to 650 of the donors, sequences lacking an unambiguous match to a single V gene segment were excluded. In an earlier analysis of approximately 550 of the donors, V segments were called functional above 56.7% productive rearrangements and were called segregating when the between-donor standard deviation exceeded 5%. A statistical classification framework was built to diagnose cytomegalovirus status from the catalog of TCR beta chain sequences. V and J gene assignment, in a later analysis, came from comparing TCR nucleotide sequences with IMGT/GENE-DB human TR gene sequences. The TCRdist pipeline was used in a later analysis to assign CDR3 sequences and most-parsimonious VDJ recombination scenarios. A later analysis defined each TCR beta chain by its CDR3 amino acid sequence plus V-gene family, and excluded reads lacking a unique V-gene family. To address suspected cross-contamination and a sequencing artifact, a later analysis removed 592 highly shared, low-generation-probability nucleotide sequences. In a later analysis, a clonal expansion index was calculated for each public chain from normalized within-repertoire ranks of inferred template counts. A later analysis computed generation probabilities with a VDJ recombination model fitted to out-of-frame rearrangements, and checked the results against IGoR. Hypergeometric tests were used in a later analysis to score TCR-TCR, TCR-HLA and TCR-CMV co-occurrence, with a repertoire-size bias correction applied to the TCR pairs. To estimate false discovery rates, a later analysis permuted the HLA or CMV assignments 20 times. In a later analysis, co-occurring TCRs were grouped with DBSCAN, and TCRdist sequence similarity was added when clustering was performed within HLA-allele-positive subsets. Co-occurrence clustering excluded repertoires with fewer than 30,000 or more than 120,000 public chains, plus five with anomalous nucleotide sharing. TCRdb mirrors the immuneACCESS table, restricted to in-frame sequences. Some clones are absent from its copies; in checked studies, under half trace to an unresolved V gene, and the reason for the others is unknown. For V, J and clone size, that table is used; D and trimming come from the DNA. This sample's clone table shows approximately 110,000 clones. Roughly 3.6% of the sample comes from the top ten.

The germline V gene sets CDR1 to SGDLS and CDR2 to YYNGEE. V is pruned by 5 bases and J by 9 bases, leaving 6 bases of the junction without a gene match. The CDR3 runs 12 amino acids, cysteine and phenylalanine included. Left in the record is the CDR3 DNA by itself, 36 bases read in frame from the first base. The sequencing sample was made of PBMCs. This TCR was sampled from a man aged 25 to 40 in good health and CMV-seronegative. The chain is encoded by TRBV9 joined to TRBJ2-7, with TRBD2 matching 9 junction bases. Here the CDR3 is given as CASSDSGGLQYF. The nucleotide sequence reads as follows: TGTGCCAGCAGTGATAGCGGGGGATTGCAGTACTTC.